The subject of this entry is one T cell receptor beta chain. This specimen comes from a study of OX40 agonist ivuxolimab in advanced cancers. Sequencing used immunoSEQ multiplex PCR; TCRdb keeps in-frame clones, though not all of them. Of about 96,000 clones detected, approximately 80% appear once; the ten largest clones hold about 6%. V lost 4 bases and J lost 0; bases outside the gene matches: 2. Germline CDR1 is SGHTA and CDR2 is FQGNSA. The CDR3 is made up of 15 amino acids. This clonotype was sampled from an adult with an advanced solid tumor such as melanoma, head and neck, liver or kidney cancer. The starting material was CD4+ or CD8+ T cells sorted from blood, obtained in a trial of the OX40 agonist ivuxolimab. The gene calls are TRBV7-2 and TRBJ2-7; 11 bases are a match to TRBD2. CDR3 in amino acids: CASSSGTSGSYEQYF. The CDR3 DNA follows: TGTGCCAGCAGCTCTGGGACTAGCGGCTCCTACGAGCAGTACTTC. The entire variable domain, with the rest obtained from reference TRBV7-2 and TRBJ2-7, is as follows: GAGVSQSPSNKVTEKGKDVELRCDPISGHTALYWYRQSLGQGLEFLIYFQGNSAPDKSGLPSDRFSAERTGGSVSTLTIQRTQQEDSAVYLCASSSGTSGSYEQYFGPGTRLTVT.